This TCR beta chain was found in a study of CD8 T cells in ankylosing spondylitis. Study-wide findings and caveats: The study looked at matched synovial fluid samples from ankylosing spondylitis patients. Disease-linked clones were reported to be significantly enriched there. In synovial fluid and blood from reactive arthritis, some motif variants were previously reported. Ankylosing spondylitis blood appeared to carry a characteristic TCR beta motif of roughly eight highly homologous variants. Disease-linked clones, CD8+, were relatively rare in peripheral blood.

TCR beta libraries were made by quantitative 5'-RACE with molecular barcodes. TCRdb analysed the 5' RACE reads with MiXCR anew, one entry per CDR3 protein. The sample has fewer than 400,000 distinct CDR3 sequences, around 22% seen once. The CDR3 extends over 16 amino acids. CDR1 and CDR2 from the germline V gene are SGHRS and YFSETQ. The V end was cut by 3 bases, the J end by 2 bases, with 18 bases between. This clonotype has just a few counts. What it recognizes is unknown. This receptor was identified in a male donor with ankylosing spondylitis. This sequence joins TRBV5-1 and TRBJ2-7; a possible D gene is TRBD2 (5 bases). Source material: blood, either unsorted or a sorted T cell fraction (not recorded which). CDR3: CASSSSVGSSTYEQYF. CDR3 bases: TGCGCCAGCAGCTCCTCCGTCGGTTCTAGCACCTACGAGCAGTACTTC.